This entry lists 13 T cell receptor beta chains sequenced from one sample in a study of blood T cells in healthy people across ages. Then a second PCR, running roughly 7 to 11 cycles, was carried out with a sample-barcoded 5' primer and a J-beta primer mix. TCRdb fed the 5' RACE reads into MiXCR, producing one record per CDR3 protein. The repertoire holds approximately 690,000 distinct CDR3 sequences, approximately 59% seen once, with roughly 34% in the top ten. Sequenced material: blood. The receptors were gathered from a man aged 60 to 75 in good health.

In this sample, this clonotype turned up a few times. The chain carries TRBV12-3 or TRBV12-4 and TRBJ2-2, with D possibly matching TRBD2 (7 bases). The CDR3 consists of 15 residues. The ends were cut back, 4 bases at V and 3 bases at J, with 12 bases in the middle. CDR3 region: CASSSGGGYTGELFF. The CDR3, as DNA: TGTGCCAGCAGTTCGGGGGGCGGGTACACCGGGGAGCTGTTTTTT.

Comments on this clonotype: This could be a read error, since a much larger clone is one nucleotide away. CDR3 sequence: CASSVKGQPHEQYF. In nucleotides, the CDR3 is TGTGCCAGCAGTGTCAAAGGGCAACCTCACGAGCAGTACTTC. The rearrangement links TRBV25-1 to TRBJ2-4; D uncertain. The DNA end favors TRBJ2-7, so the J call may be wrong. CDR3 size: 14 residues. The germline V gene has CDR1 MGHDK and CDR2 SYGVNS.

CDR3 amino acids: CASSESSGGNTEAFF. DNA of the CDR3: TGCGCCAGCAGTGAGTCTTCAGGAGGGAACACTGAAGCTTTCTTT. This chain joins TRBV10-2 and TRBJ1-1; D unclear. V was clipped by 0 bases and J by 1 base, with 9 bases between them. CDR3 length equals 15 residues. Per the germline V gene, CDR1 is WSHSY and CDR2 is SAAADI.

This rearrangement joins TRBV3-1 to TRBJ2-1, with D perhaps TRBD2 (7 bases). V was cut by 1 base and J by 5 bases, with 18 bases left in between. The CDR3 runs to 17 residues. CDR1 is LGHDT, CDR2 YNNKEL, per germline (reference sequence). The CDR3 reads CASSQGPLAGANNEQFF. CDR3 sequence (DNA): TGTGCCAGCAGCCAAGGCCCACTGGCGGGGGCCAACAATGAGCAGTTCTTC.

This clonotype has only one observation. This sequence joins TRBV5-1 and TRBJ2-1; 8 positions agree with TRBD1. The ends lost 1 base at V and 5 bases at J; junction bases unmatched: 5. This CDR3 region has 15 residues. Germline CDR1 reads SGHRS; CDR2 reads YFSETQ. Here the CDR3 DNA reads TGCGCCAGCAGCTTGCAGTCAGGGGGCCACAATGAGCAGTTCTTC. Translating gives CASSLQSGGHNEQFF.

The V gene is TRBV14, the J gene TRBJ1-4; 10 positions agree with TRBD1. The germline gives CDR1 SGHDN, CDR2 FVKESK. This CDR3 has 16 amino acids. The V gene end was trimmed by 2 bases and the J gene end by 6 bases; junction bases not matched to a gene: 6. CDR3 region: CASSQPGQGVDEKLFF. The CDR3 DNA reads as TGTGCCAGCAGCCAACCCGGACAGGGGGTTGATGAAAAACTGTTTTTT.

The V gene is TRBV25-1, the J gene TRBJ2-1; D possibly corresponds to TRBD2 (5 bases). The DNA end favors TRBJ2-7, so the J call may be wrong. This CDR3 contains 15 residues. The germline V gene has CDR1 MGHDK and CDR2 SYGVNS. The CDR3 here is CASSLAGATHNEQYF. Written as DNA, the CDR3 is TGTGCCAGCAGTCTAGCAGGAGCGACCCACAATGAGCAGTACTTC.

Note on this clonotype: This may be a read error, as it is one base from a much larger clone. The rearrangement joins TRBV3-1 to TRBJ2-5, with unresolved D. The better agreement between TRBJ2-7 and the DNA end casts doubt on the J call. This CDR3 is built from 12 residues. CDR1 and CDR2 (germline): LGHDT, YNNKEL (reference sequence). DNA of the CDR3: TGTACCAGCAGCCACGAGTATGGCGAGCAGTACTTC. Amino acid sequence: CTSSHEYGEQYF.

The CDR3 sequence: CASSGLANTEAFF. CDR3 in DNA: TGTGCCAGCAGCGGATTAGCGAACACTGAAGCTTTCTTT. J is TRBJ1-1 and V is TRBV7-3, with D unresolved. The CDR3 has 13 amino acids. CDR1 is SGHTA and CDR2 is FQGTGA in the germline V gene. V gave up 5 bases and J gave up 1 base, with 8 bases separating them.

This clonotype has only a few counts. V usage is TRBV7-9 and J usage is TRBJ2-5, with D unclear. CDR1 is SEHNR, CDR2 FQNEAQ, per germline (reference sequence). The V gene lost 2 bases and the J gene lost 1 base, with 11 bases spanning the gap. The length of the CDR3 is 15 residues. The CDR3 nucleotides read TGTGCCAGCAGCTTATTACGTAGTTTCCAAGAGACCCAGTACTTC. This codes for CASSLLRSFQETQYF.

V and J are TRBV12-3 or TRBV12-4 and TRBJ2-1; 8 nucleotides agree with TRBD1. The ends lost 5 bases at V and 7 bases at J; junction bases unmatched: 10. The CDR3 length is 15 residues. The CDR3: CASSPTWTGRNEQFF. DNA of the CDR3: TGTGCCAGCAGTCCGACCTGGACAGGGAGGAATGAGCAGTTCTTC.

In the case of this clonotype: This sequence may be a read error, since a much larger clone differs from it by one base. The chain joins TRBV20-1 to TRBJ2-7; D call uncertain. The germline gives CDR1 DFQATT, CDR2 SNEGSKA (reference sequence). CDR3 length: 12 amino acids. Trimming took off 1 base at V and 10 bases at J, with 14 bases between the two ends. The CDR3 region is CSARGGADAQYF. DNA of the CDR3: TGCAGTGCTAGAGGAGGTGCGGACGCCCAGTACTTC.

This rearrangement joins TRBV7-9 to TRBJ2-5; possibly TRBD2 for D (5 bases). Per germline, CDR1 SEHNR and CDR2 FQNEAQ (reference sequence). This CDR3 is built from 13 residues. Trimming stripped 1 base from V and 9 bases from J, with 12 bases between. Here the CDR3 DNA reads TGTGCCAGCAGCTTAGTCCCAGAGGAGGCCCAGTACTTC. Protein: CASSLVPEEAQYF. The full variable domain, in which reference TRBV7-9 and TRBJ2-5 provide the parts outside the CDR3, is DTGVSQNPRHKITKRGQNVTFRCDPISEHNRLYWYRQTLGQGPEFLTYFQNEAQLEKSRLLSDRFSAERPKGSFSTLEIQRTEQGDSAMYLCASSLVPEEAQYFGPGTRLLVL.